Following are 15 T cell receptor beta chains from one sample sequenced in a study of molecular identifiers for immune sequencing clone quantification. TCRdb passed the PCR reads through MiXCR, listing each CDR3 protein once. The sample records 460,000 or so distinct CDR3 sequences, about a fifth being singletons. The sequenced material came from naive CD8+ T cells from blood, with Jurkat cell RNA spiked in. Subset indicated: FACS-sorted CD8+CD4-CCR7+CD45RA+ naive T cells. Receptors originate from a human donor in good health. Some libraries in this study had Jurkat cell RNA spiked in.

This clonotype showed up just a few times. The CDR3 region has the DNA TGCAGTGCTAGAGGCGGGGCCCTTCGACTAGCGGGATCCTACAATGAGCAGTTCTTC. This translates into CSARGGALRLAGSYNEQFF. V and J are TRBV20-1 and TRBJ2-1, with 11 bases fitting TRBD2. Germline CDR1 and CDR2: DFQATT and SNEGSKA (reference sequence). CDR3 length: 19 amino acids. V was clipped by 1 base and J by 1 base; unmatched bases: 12.

This clonotype was counted a few times. This chain connects TRBV6-5 to TRBJ2-3; 12 bases align to TRBD2. The CDR3 contains 18 residues. Unmatched junction bases numbered 12, after V lost 3 bases and J lost 5 bases. CDR1 is MNHEY, CDR2 SVGAGI, per germline. This chain's CDR3 is CASSYLGILAGGGDTQYF. In nucleotides, the CDR3 is TGTGCCAGCAGTTATCTGGGGATACTAGCGGGGGGCGGAGATACGCAGTATTTT.

The V call is TRBV10-3, the J call TRBJ2-7; D call uncertain. The V and J ends lost 9 bases and 3 bases respectively, with 15 bases between them. Germline CDR1 reads ENHRY; CDR2 reads SYGVKD. The CDR3 consists of 13 residues. As DNA, the CDR3 is TGTGCCATAGATGACCCCGCGATCTACGAGCAGTACTTC. It is translated as CAIDDPAIYEQYF.

The table lists this clonotype with many counts. V is TRBV24-1 and J is TRBJ2-3, with D hard to call. Trimming took off 3 bases at V and 2 bases at J, with 8 bases between the two ends. Germline V gene data show CDR1 as KGHDR and CDR2 as SFDVKD. The CDR3 loop spans 14 amino acids. The CDR3 nucleotides read TGTGCCACCAGTGATCCGGGCCTCACAGATACGCAGTATTTT. This gives the protein CATSDPGLTDTQYF.

This chain uses TRBV20-1 with TRBJ2-2, with D perhaps given as TRBD1 or TRBD2 (6 bases each). The CDR3 length is 17 residues. Germline-derived CDR1 and CDR2 are DFQATT and SNEGSKA (reference sequence). Trimming pared 0 bases from V and 4 bases from J, leaving 18 bases between. CDR3 loop: CSARDRGGGRVTGELFF. CDR3 nucleotide sequence: TGCAGTGCTAGAGATCGAGGAGGGGGAAGGGTCACCGGGGAGCTGTTTTTT.

A note on this clonotype: An end of the junction does not agree with germline; a read error may underlie this. The chain links TRBV25-1 to TRBJ2-2, with 9 bases matching TRBD2. The germline gives CDR1 MGHDK, CDR2 SYGVNS. The CDR3 is 22 amino acids. The CDR3 sequence is CACSEYIGASGEKPANTGELFF. CDR3 nucleotides: TGTGCCTGCAGTGAATATATAGGGGCTAGCGGGGAGAAACCTGCGAACACCGGGGAGCTGTTTTTT.

The genes are TRBV12-3 or TRBV12-4 and TRBJ1-5; a weak D match, TRBD1 (5 bases). Trimming shortened V by 1 base and J by 7 bases, and 8 bases separated the two germline ends. This CDR3 has 13 amino acids. The CDR3 region is CASSLGGRQPQHF. The CDR3 bases are TGTGCCAGCAGTTTAGGGGGGAGACAGCCCCAGCATTTT.

This clonotype occurred many times. V and J are TRBV7-9 and TRBJ2-1; 8 bases match TRBD2. CDR3 size: 15 residues. Trimming removed 4 bases from V and 5 bases from J; junction bases left unmatched: 7. Germline loops: CDR1 SEHNR, CDR2 FQNEAQ (reference sequence). Here the CDR3 DNA reads TGTGCCAGCAGCTCTTCTGCACTAGCGGACAATGAGCAGTTCTTC. It translates to CASSSSALADNEQFF.

This clonotype has at least ten counts. V gene TRBV6-6 combines with J gene TRBJ2-7; 9 nucleotides match TRBD2. Trimming cost V 5 bases and J 5 bases; bases outside gene matches: 7. The CDR3 contains 14 residues. Germline V CDR1 and CDR2: MNHNY, SVGAGI (reference sequence). The CDR3 DNA follows: TGTGCCAGCAGTGACATAGCGGGAGATGACGAGCAGTACTTC. Its translation is CASSDIAGDDEQYF.

The chain combines TRBV2 with TRBJ1-1; a weak D match, TRBD1 (6 bases). The CDR3 totals 13 residues. The germline gives CDR1 SNHLY, CDR2 FYNNEI. V lost 1 base to trimming and J lost 8 bases, with 11 bases between them. In DNA form, the CDR3 reads TGTGCCAGCAGTGAAGGACAGGATGGGGAAGCTTTCTTT. Protein: CASSEGQDGEAFF.

Comments on this clonotype: A much larger clonotype is one base distant, so this may be a read error. In this CDR3 the conserved last residue, phenylalanine or tryptophan, is missing, so a read error is likely. The V gene is TRBV29-1, the J gene TRBJ2-7, with TRBD2 identical over 7 bases. The germline gives CDR1 SQVTM, CDR2 ANQGSEA. Trimming cost V 3 bases and J 1 base; bases outside gene matches: 3. The CDR3 extends over 13 amino acids. The CDR3 loop reads CSVESGESYEQYL. The CDR3 nucleotides read TGCAGCGTTGAGAGCGGGGAGTCCTACGAGCAGTACCTC.

Note on this clonotype: This may stem from a read error, because a much larger clone lies one nucleotide away. The chain is built from TRBV4-1 and TRBJ2-2; D is uncertain. The CDR3 covers 16 residues. CDR1 and CDR2 from the germline V gene are MGHRA and YSYEKL. The ends were cut back, 1 base at V and 4 bases at J, with 13 bases in the middle. In nucleotides, the CDR3 is TGCGCCAGCAGCCAAGGGGTCCCTTTGAGCACCGGGGAGCTGTTTTTT. Amino acid sequence: CASSQGVPLSTGELFF.

The gene calls are TRBV9 and TRBJ2-3; D is perhaps TRBD1 or TRBD2 (5 bases each). The CDR3 spans 14 residues. The germline V gene has CDR1 SGDLS and CDR2 YYNGEE. V dropped 2 bases and J dropped 5 bases, with 12 bases sitting between them. DNA for the CDR3: TGTGCCAGCAGCGTCTTCAGGGACCTAGATACGCAGTATTTT. Translation gives CASSVFRDLDTQYF.

This clonotype was counted at least ten times. The genes are TRBV7-2 and TRBJ2-5, with TRBD2 as a possible D gene (5 bases). The V gene lost 2 bases and the J gene lost 0 bases, with 25 bases spanning the gap. This CDR3 is built from 20 residues. Germline CDR1 is SGHTA and CDR2 is FQGNSA. CDR3 DNA: TGTGCCAGCAGCTTACCCGGGAAACAGTACAGAAGCGGAGACCAAGAGACCCAGTACTTC. Its protein product is CASSLPGKQYRSGDQETQYF.

About this clonotype: The CDR3 ends on some other residue instead of the conserved phenylalanine or tryptophan, so this is likely a read error. The CDR3: CSVEEAGGTYEQYL. The CDR3 bases are TGCAGCGTTGAAGAGGCAGGGGGGACCTACGAGCAGTACCTC. The chain recombines TRBV29-1 with TRBJ2-7; possibly TRBD1 for D (7 bases). The CDR3 runs to 14 residues. Germline V gives CDR1 SQVTM, CDR2 ANQGSEA. V dropped 0 bases and J dropped 2 bases, with 11 bases sitting between them.